This T cell receptor beta chain was profiled in a study of cytomegalovirus exposure and HLA in healthy donors. Study-wide points: Looking again later, the authors saw that most CMV-associated TCR beta chains seemed HLA-restricted. The number of N-insertions in an Asian-associated ancestry cluster was reportedly below the 666-donor mean in a later analysis. Overall, some 160 TCR beta chains were annotated as cytomegalovirus-associated. Immune exposure data for these donors was limited to CMV serostatus.

This clone turned up a few times. Its antigen is still unknown. PCR involved 60 Vbeta and 13 Jbeta primers. Here immunoSEQ multiplex PCR was the method, and the copy in TCRdb shows in-frame clones only, minus some. This sample has 110,000 or so clones; about 16% occur once, and the top ten carry about 0.8%. The sequence was obtained from a female donor in good health and CMV-seronegative. Sequencing used PBMCs.

CDR3 coding DNA: TGTGCCAGCAGCTCCCGTGGAAACACCATATATTTT. Its translation: CASSSRGNTIYF. The genes are TRBV5-4 and TRBJ1-3; D is undetermined. CDR3 length: 12 amino acids. Per the germline V gene, CDR1 is SGHNT and CDR2 is YYREEE (reference sequence). Deletions cut 3 bases from V and 3 bases from J, with 4 bases between.